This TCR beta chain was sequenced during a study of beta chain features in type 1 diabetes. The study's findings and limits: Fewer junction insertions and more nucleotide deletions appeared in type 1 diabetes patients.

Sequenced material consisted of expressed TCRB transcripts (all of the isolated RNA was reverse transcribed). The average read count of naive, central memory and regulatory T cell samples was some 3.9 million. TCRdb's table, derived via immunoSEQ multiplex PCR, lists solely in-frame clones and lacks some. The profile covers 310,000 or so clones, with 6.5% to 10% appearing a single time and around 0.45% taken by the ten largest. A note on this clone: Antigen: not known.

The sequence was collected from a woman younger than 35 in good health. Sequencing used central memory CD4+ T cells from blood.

The CDR3, as DNA: TGCGCCAGCAGCTTGGGCGATATAGCCAAAAACATTCAGTACTTC. Translating gives CASSLGDIAKNIQYF. The chain links TRBV5-1 to TRBJ2-4, with D unclear. From germline, CDR1 is SGHRS and CDR2 YFSETQ. The CDR3 extends over 15 amino acids. Deletions cut 0 bases from V and 0 bases from J, with 7 bases between.